The 17 T cell receptor beta chains listed next were all sequenced from one sample in a study of CD8 T cells in ankylosing spondylitis. Study outcomes and limitations: It appeared that ankylosing spondylitis blood was characterized by a TCR beta motif of several highly homologous variants.

MiXCR, applied by TCRdb to the 5' RACE reads, yields one record per CDR3 protein. Among approximately 300,000 distinct CDR3 sequences listed, around 8% were seen once. Antigen specificity for these receptors is unknown. What was sequenced was blood, either unsorted or a sorted T cell fraction (not recorded which). Receptors originate from a male donor with ankylosing spondylitis.

The V call is TRBV20-1, the J call TRBJ2-5, with 11 positions matching TRBD2. In germline, CDR1 is DFQATT, CDR2 SNEGSKA (reference sequence). V dropped 4 bases and J dropped 5; count of bases not matched to a gene: 6. CDR3 length equals 14 residues. The CDR3 sequence is CSAKPSGRPETQYF. CDR3 bases: TGCAGTGCTAAACCTAGCGGGAGGCCCGAGACCCAGTACTTC.

Written as DNA, the CDR3 is TGCAGCGTTGAAGAGAGAGCGGGCCCAGAGGCCTACACCTTC. The encoded protein is CSVEERAGPEAYTF. The rearrangement links TRBV29-1 to TRBJ1-2; no reliable D call. Trimming pared 0 bases from V and 10 bases from J, leaving 18 bases between. Germline CDR1 SQVTM, CDR2 ANQGSEA. The CDR3 is 14 amino acids.

The rearrangement uses TRBV20-1 and TRBJ2-3; D not resolved. CDR3 length equals 14 residues. V was trimmed by 2 bases and J by 2 bases, leaving 11 bases between them. Germline V gene data show CDR1 as DFQATT and CDR2 as SNEGSKA (reference sequence). CDR3 loop: CSARRPINTDTQYF. The CDR3 DNA follows: TGCAGTGCTAGAAGACCAATAAACACAGATACGCAGTATTTT.

This clonotype was seen at least ten times. J is TRBJ2-1 and V is TRBV5-1; 7 bases are a match to TRBD1. The CDR3 runs 14 residues. J was trimmed by 0 bases and V by 4 bases; bases with no gene match: 1. Germline lookup yields CDR1 SGHRS and CDR2 YFSETQ. CDR3 sequence: CASSRQGSYNEQFF. The CDR3 coding sequence is TGCGCCAGCAGCAGACAGGGCTCCTACAATGAGCAGTTCTTC. The entire variable domain, with the rest obtained from reference TRBV5-1 and TRBJ2-1, is as follows: KAGVTQTPRYLIKTRGQQVTLSCSPISGHRSVSWYQQTPGQGLQFLFEYFSETQRNKGNFPGRFSGRQFSNSRSEMNVSTLELGDSALYLCASSRQGSYNEQFFGPGTRLTVL.

The chain carries TRBV7-9 and TRBJ2-4; TRBD1 matches 10 bases. Germline V gene lookup returns CDR1 SEHNR and CDR2 FQNEAQ (reference sequence). The CDR3 extends over 16 amino acids. J lost 1 base, V lost 3 bases, and 3 bases had no gene match. The CDR3 sequence: CASSLGTGEAKNIQYF. CDR3 bases: TGTGCCAGCAGCTTGGGGACAGGGGAGGCCAAAAACATTCAGTACTTC.

This clonotype was seen repeatedly, ten times or more. The V gene is TRBV5-1, the J gene TRBJ2-1; a possible D gene is TRBD1 (5 bases). V lost 6 bases, J lost 1 base, and 20 bases lay in between. CDR3 length equals 17 residues. Per germline, CDR1 SGHRS and CDR2 YFSETQ. The CDR3 nucleotides read TGCGCCAGCACAAGGGGTGCGATGACGACGTCCTACAATGAGCAGTTCTTC. Residues: CASTRGAMTTSYNEQFF.

The chain's CDR3 is CASSLNSFQETQYF. The CDR3 bases are TGTGCCAGCAGCTTAAATAGCTTCCAAGAGACCCAGTACTTC. The rearrangement joins TRBV7-9 to TRBJ2-5; D unresolved. Deletions cut 2 bases from V and 1 base from J, with 8 bases between. The CDR3 runs to 14 residues. Germline V CDR1 and CDR2: SEHNR, FQNEAQ (reference sequence).

In its sample, this clonotype was seen many times. The chain has TRBV20-1 and TRBJ2-1; 10 nucleotides agree with TRBD2. The germline gives CDR1 DFQATT, CDR2 SNEGSKA (reference sequence). Trimming cost V 0 bases and J 4 bases; bases outside gene matches: 9. This CDR3 has 17 residues. The chain's CDR3 is CSARDLAGVLGYNEQFF. The CDR3 bases are TGCAGTGCTAGAGATCTAGCGGGAGTTTTGGGGTACAATGAGCAGTTCTTC.

This rearrangement joins TRBV19 to TRBJ2-1; TRBD2 matches 13 bases. The V gene end was trimmed by 10 bases and the J gene end by 9 bases; junction bases not matched to a gene: 3. The CDR3 has 12 residues. Looked up from germline, CDR1 is LNHDA and CDR2 is SQIVND (reference sequence). CDR3 in DNA: TGTGCCACCGGGACTAGCGGGACTGAGCAGTTCTTC. Amino acid sequence: CATGTSGTEQFF.

This clonotype has ten or more counts. The chain links TRBV10-3 to TRBJ1-2, with D perhaps TRBD1 (6 bases). This CDR3 is built from 11 residues. With 4 bases removed from V and 14 bases from J, the gap between germline ends came to 14 bases. CDR1 is ENHRY, CDR2 SYGVKD, per germline. In nucleotides, the CDR3 is TGTGCCATCAGTGCCGACAGGCTCGTTACCTTC. This translates into CAISADRLVTF.

This clonotype was recorded many times. This rearrangement joins TRBV29-1 to TRBJ2-7; D gene unclear. Per germline, CDR1 SQVTM and CDR2 ANQGSEA. V lost 5 bases, J lost 5 bases, and 10 bases lay in between. CDR3 length: 11 residues. CDR3 coding DNA: TGCAGCGTTCAGTTCCCCAACGAGCAGTACTTC. Translated: CSVQFPNEQYF.

This clonotype occurred many times. The V call is TRBV5-1, the J call TRBJ2-1; no reliable D call. Germline V gene data show CDR1 as SGHRS and CDR2 as YFSETQ. The CDR3 is made up of 14 amino acids. V shed 0 bases and J shed 6 bases, with 10 bases lying between them. The CDR3 DNA reads as TGCGCCAGCAGCTTGGTCCTAGATCCCAATGAGCAGTTCTTC. Protein: CASSLVLDPNEQFF.

The chain couples TRBV4-2 to TRBJ2-7, with 12 bases fitting TRBD2. The CDR3 extends over 24 amino acids. The V gene end was trimmed by 4 bases and the J gene end by 3 bases; junction bases not matched to a gene: 31. Germline CDR1 is LGHNA and CDR2 is YNFKEQ. CDR3 loop: CASSPRYSFPAGGLLAGGFYEQYF. DNA for the CDR3: TGTGCCAGCAGCCCAAGATACTCATTTCCCGCGGGAGGACTACTAGCGGGAGGCTTCTACGAGCAGTACTTC.

V is TRBV3-1 and J is TRBJ2-1; TRBD1 matches 10 bases. V lost 4 bases, J lost 0 bases, and 6 bases stayed unmatched. This CDR3 has 17 amino acids. Germline V lookup: CDR1 LGHDT, CDR2 YNNKEL (reference sequence). The CDR3 loop is CASSRRQGALSYNEQFF. The DNA of the CDR3 is TGTGCCAGCAGCCGGAGACAGGGGGCCCTCTCCTACAATGAGCAGTTCTTC.

A few counts support this clonotype. This sequence joins TRBV5-1 and TRBJ2-7; D is undetermined. This CDR3 has 16 residues. CDR1 SGHRS and CDR2 YFSETQ come from the germline V gene. Trimming removed 0 bases at V and 0 bases at J, with 13 bases between. In nucleotides, the CDR3 is TGCGCCAGCAGCTTGGTAGCAGCTTCGAGCTCCTACGAGCAGTACTTC. Its protein product is CASSLVAASSSYEQYF.

The table lists this clonotype with many counts. V and J are TRBV6-6 and TRBJ1-1, with D perhaps TRBD1 (5 bases). Trimming took 7 bases from V and 2 from J, leaving 11 bases between them. Germline lookup yields CDR1 MNHNY and CDR2 SVGAGI (reference sequence). The CDR3 spans 13 residues. The CDR3 loop reads CASIPQGNTEAFF. In DNA, the CDR3 is TGTGCCAGCATTCCCCAGGGAAACACTGAAGCTTTCTTT.

This clonotype was seen more than once but under ten times. The genes are TRBV19 and TRBJ2-7; TRBD1 aligns across 10 bases. V lost 5 bases and J lost 3; bases outside the gene matches: 7. Per germline, CDR1 LNHDA and CDR2 SQIVND (reference sequence). This CDR3 comprises 15 residues. The CDR3: CASSPGTGEDYEQYF. The CDR3 DNA sequence: TGTGCCAGTAGTCCCGGGACAGGGGAAGACTACGAGCAGTACTTC.